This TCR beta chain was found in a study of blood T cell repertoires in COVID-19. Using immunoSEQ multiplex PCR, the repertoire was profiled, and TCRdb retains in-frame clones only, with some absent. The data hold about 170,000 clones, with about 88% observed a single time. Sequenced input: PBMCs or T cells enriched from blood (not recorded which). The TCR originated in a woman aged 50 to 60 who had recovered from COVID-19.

The CDR3 sequence: CATSDYRGTAFF. Written as DNA, the CDR3 is TGTGCCACCAGTGATTACAGGGGGACGGCTTTCTTT. The V and J genes are TRBV24-1 and TRBJ1-1, with 8 bases matching TRBD1. Germline loops: CDR1 KGHDR, CDR2 SFDVKD. V gave up 2 bases and J gave up 11 bases; unmatched junction bases: 3. The CDR3 is 12 amino acids.